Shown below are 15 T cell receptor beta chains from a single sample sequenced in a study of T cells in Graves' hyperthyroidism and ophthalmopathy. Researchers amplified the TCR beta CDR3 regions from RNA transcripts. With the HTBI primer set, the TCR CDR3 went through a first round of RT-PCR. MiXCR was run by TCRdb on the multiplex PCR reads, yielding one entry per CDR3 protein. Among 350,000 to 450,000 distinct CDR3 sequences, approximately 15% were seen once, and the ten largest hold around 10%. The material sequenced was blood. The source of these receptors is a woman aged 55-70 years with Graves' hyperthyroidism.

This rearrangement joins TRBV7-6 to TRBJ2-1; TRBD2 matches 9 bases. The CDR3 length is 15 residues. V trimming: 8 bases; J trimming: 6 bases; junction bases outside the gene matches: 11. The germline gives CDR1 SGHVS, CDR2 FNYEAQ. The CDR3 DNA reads TGTGCCAGCGCCCTGTGGACTAGCGTAATCAATGAGCAGTTCTTC. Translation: CASALWTSVINEQFF.

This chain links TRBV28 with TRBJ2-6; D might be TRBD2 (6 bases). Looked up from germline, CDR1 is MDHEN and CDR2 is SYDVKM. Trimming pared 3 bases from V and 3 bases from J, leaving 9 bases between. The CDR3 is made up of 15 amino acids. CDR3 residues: CASSFSGYGANVLTF. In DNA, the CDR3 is TGTGCCAGCAGTTTTAGCGGTTATGGGGCCAACGTCCTGACTTTC.

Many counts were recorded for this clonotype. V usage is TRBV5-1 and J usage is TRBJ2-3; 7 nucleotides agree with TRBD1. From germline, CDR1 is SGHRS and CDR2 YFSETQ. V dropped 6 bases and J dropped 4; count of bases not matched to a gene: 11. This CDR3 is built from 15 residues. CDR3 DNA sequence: TGCGCCAGCAAGGATCAGGGGGAAGCGGCAGATACGCAGTATTTT. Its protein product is CASKDQGEAADTQYF.

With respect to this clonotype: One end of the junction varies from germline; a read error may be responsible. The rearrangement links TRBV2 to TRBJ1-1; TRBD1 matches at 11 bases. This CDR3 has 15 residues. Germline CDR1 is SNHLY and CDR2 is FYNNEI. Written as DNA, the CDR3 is TGTGCCAGCAGTGAGTTGGACAGGGGGCCAGATGAAACTTTCTTT. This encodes CASSELDRGPDETFF. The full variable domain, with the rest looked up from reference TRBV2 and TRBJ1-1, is EPEVTQTPSHQVTQMGQEVILRCVPISNHLYFYWYRQILGQKVEFLVSFYNNEISEKSEIFDDQFSVERPDGSNFTLKIRSTKLEDSAMYFCASSELDRGPDETFFGQGTRLTVV.

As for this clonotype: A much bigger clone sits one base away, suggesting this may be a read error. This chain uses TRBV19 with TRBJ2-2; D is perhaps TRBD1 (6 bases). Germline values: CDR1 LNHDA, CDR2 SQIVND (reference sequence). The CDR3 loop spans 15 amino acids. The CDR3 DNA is TGTGCCAGTAGAGCGACTCGACAGGAAGCCGGGGAGCCGTTTTTT. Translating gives CASRATRQEAGEPFF.

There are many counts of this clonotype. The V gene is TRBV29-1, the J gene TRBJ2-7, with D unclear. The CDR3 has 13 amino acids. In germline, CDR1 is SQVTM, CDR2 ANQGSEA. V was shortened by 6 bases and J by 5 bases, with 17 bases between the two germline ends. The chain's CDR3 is CSVEATGFHEQYF. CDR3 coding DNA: TGCAGCGTCGAGGCGACCGGATTTCACGAGCAGTACTTC.

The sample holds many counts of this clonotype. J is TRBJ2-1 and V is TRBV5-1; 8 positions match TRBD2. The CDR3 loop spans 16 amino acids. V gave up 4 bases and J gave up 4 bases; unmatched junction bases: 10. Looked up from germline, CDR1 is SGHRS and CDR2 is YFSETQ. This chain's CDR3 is CASSQALAGQYNEQFF. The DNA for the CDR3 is TGCGCCAGCAGCCAGGCTCTAGCGGGTCAATACAATGAGCAGTTCTTC.

The CDR3 DNA is TGTGCTAGTAGTCCCGCCGTATCGAACACCGGGGAGCTGTTTTTT. This encodes CASSPAVSNTGELFF. This chain connects TRBV12-5 to TRBJ2-2; no clear D gene. Looked up from germline, CDR1 is LGHNT and CDR2 is FRNRAP. This CDR3 region has 15 residues. Trimming removed 8 bases from V and 0 bases from J, with 13 bases in between.

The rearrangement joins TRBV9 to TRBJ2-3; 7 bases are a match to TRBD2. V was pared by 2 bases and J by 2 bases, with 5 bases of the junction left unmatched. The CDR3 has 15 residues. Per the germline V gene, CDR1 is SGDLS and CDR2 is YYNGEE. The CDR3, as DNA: TGTGCCAGCAGCGTTGCTAGCGGATACACAGATACGCAGTATTTT. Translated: CASSVASGYTDTQYF.

The CDR3 DNA sequence: TGTGCCAGCAGCCAAGCCCCAGCGGGAGAAGACAATGAGCAGTTCTTC. Translated, it gives CASSQAPAGEDNEQFF. The genes are TRBV4-2 and TRBJ2-1; TRBD2 aligns across 8 bases. CDR1 is LGHNA, CDR2 YNFKEQ, per germline. Trimming took 1 base from V and 5 from J; bases not matched to a gene: 7. The CDR3 has 16 residues.

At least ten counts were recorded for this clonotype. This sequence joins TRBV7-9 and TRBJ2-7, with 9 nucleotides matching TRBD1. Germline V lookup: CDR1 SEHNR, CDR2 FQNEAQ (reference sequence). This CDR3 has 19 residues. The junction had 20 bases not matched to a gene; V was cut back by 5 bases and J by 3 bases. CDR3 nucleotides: TGTGCCAGCAGCCTCCGTCGGGACAGGGAGCACTCTGGGCACTACGAGCAGTACTTC. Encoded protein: CASSLRRDREHSGHYEQYF.

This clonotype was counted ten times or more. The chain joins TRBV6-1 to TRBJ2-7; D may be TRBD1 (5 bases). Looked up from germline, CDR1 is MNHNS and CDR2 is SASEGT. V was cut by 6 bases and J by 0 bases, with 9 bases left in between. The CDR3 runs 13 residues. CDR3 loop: CASSLDTSYEQYF. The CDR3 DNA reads TGTGCCAGCAGCCTGGACACCTCCTACGAGCAGTACTTC.

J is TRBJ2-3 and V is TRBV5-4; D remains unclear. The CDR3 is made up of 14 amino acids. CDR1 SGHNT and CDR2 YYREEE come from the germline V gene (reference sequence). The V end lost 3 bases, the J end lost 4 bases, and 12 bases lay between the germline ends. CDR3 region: CASSSGASADTQYF. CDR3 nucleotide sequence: TGTGCCAGCAGCTCCGGCGCCAGCGCAGATACGCAGTATTTT. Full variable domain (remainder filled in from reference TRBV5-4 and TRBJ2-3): ETGVTQSPTHLIKTRGQQVTLRCSSQSGHNTVSWYQQALGQGPQFIFQYYREEENGRGNFPPRFSGLQFPNYSSELNVNALELDDSALYLCASSSGASADTQYFGPGTRLTVL.

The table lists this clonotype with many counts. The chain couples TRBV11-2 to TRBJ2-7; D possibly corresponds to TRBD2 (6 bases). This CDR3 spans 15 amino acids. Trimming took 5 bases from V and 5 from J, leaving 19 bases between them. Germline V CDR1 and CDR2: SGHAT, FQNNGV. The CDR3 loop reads CASSPYLEGRDEQYF. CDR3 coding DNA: TGTGCCAGCAGCCCCTATCTGGAGGGGCGCGACGAGCAGTACTTC.

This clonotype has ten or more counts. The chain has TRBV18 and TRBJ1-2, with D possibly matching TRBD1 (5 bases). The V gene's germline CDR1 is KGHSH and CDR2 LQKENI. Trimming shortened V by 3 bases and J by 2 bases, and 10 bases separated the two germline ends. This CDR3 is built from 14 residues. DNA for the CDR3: TGTGCCAGCTCACCGGCTGACAGAAACTATGGCTACACCTTC. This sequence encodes CASSPADRNYGYTF. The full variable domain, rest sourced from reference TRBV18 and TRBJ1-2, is NAGVMQNPRHLVRRRGQEARLRCSPMKGHSHVYWYRQLPEEGLKFMVYLQKENIIDESGMPKERFSAEFPKEGPSILRIQQVVRGDSAAYFCASSPADRNYGYTFGSGTRLTVV.